These T cell receptor beta chains were read from a single sample in a study of cytomegalovirus exposure and HLA in healthy donors. Profiled with immunoSEQ multiplex PCR; TCRdb holds only in-frame clones, not every one. Of 160,000 or so clones listed, 88% are singletons. The source material was PBMCs. The receptors shown here come from a man between 18 and 35 years old in good health and CMV-seronegative. The CDR3 runs from the conserved cysteine through the conserved F or W. A D gene is named only where the DNA matches it firmly. The size of a clone is reported for some rows only, either as once, few or many, or as a class for expanded clones.

NA,TRBD1,TRBJ2-1,TRBV7-9,CASSLDLAGGSNEQFF,TGTGCCAGCAGCTTAGACCTCGCAGGGGGCTCAAATGAGCAGTTCTTC
NA,TRBD1,TRBJ1-5,TRBV7-8,CASSLVQGPNQPQHF,TGTGCCAGCAGCTTAGTACAGGGGCCTAATCAGCCCCAGCATTTT
NA,NA,TRBJ1-2,TRBV6-6,CASSYAGQYYGYTF,TGTGCCAGCAGTTACGCCGGACAGTACTATGGCTACACCTTC
NA,TRBD1,TRBJ2-5,TRBV28,CASTPGQGGETQYF,TGTGCCAGCACTCCAGGACAGGGGGGAGAGACCCAGTACTTC
NA,NA,TRBJ2-1,TRBV5-5,CASSLRSGVNEQFF,TGTGCCAGCAGCCTCAGGTCGGGGGTCAATGAGCAGTTCTTC
NA,NA,TRBJ1-5,TRBV6-5,CASRAEGSNQPQHF,TGTGCCAGCAGAGCGGAGGGGAGCAATCAGCCCCAGCATTTT
NA,NA,TRBJ2-1,TRBV4-1,CASSQDPGVGNEQFF,TGCGCCAGCAGCCAAGATCCGGGAGTGGGGAATGAGCAGTTCTTC
NA,NA,TRBJ2-1,TRBV29-1,CSAPRDSSSYNEQFF,TGCAGCGCCCCTCGGGACTCGAGCTCCTACAATGAGCAGTTCTTC
once,NA,TRBJ2-7,TRBV5-1,CASSLAGHTSPYEQYF,TGCGCCAGCAGCCTGGCCGGACACACGAGCCCCTACGAGCAGTACTTC
NA,TRBD2,TRBJ2-1,TRBV5-4,CAVPTSGLAGGTNEQFF,TGTGCCGTACCAACCTCGGGACTAGCGGGGGGTACGAATGAGCAGTTCTTC
NA,NA,TRBJ1-1,TRBV18,CASSAREGTEAFF,TGTGCCAGCTCAGCCAGGGAGGGAACTGAAGCTTTCTTT
NA,TRBD2,TRBJ2-1,TRBV19,CASNWRGGYNEQFF,TGTGCCAGTAACTGGCGGGGGGGTTACAATGAGCAGTTCTTC
NA,TRBD1,TRBJ2-7,TRBV7-9,CASRPSTGGRSEQYF,TGTGCCAGCAGACCCTCGACAGGGGGTCGATCCGAGCAGTACTTC
NA,NA,TRBJ1-5,TRBV28,CASGTSREPQHF,TGTGCCAGCGGGACATCAAGGGAGCCCCAGCATTTT
NA,TRBD1,TRBJ2-4,TRBV28,CASSPTLGQEHQYF,TGTGCCAGCAGTCCTACTTTAGGACAGGAACATCAGTACTTC
NA,TRBD1,TRBJ2-5,TRBV5-4,CASSPGTVQETQYF,TGTGCCAGCAGCCCAGGGACAGTCCAAGAGACCCAGTACTTC
NA,TRBD1,TRBJ1-4,TRBV11-3,CASGPDRGLEKLFF,TGTGCCAGCGGGCCGGACAGGGGGCTTGAAAAACTGTTTTTT
NA,NA,TRBJ2-7,TRBV28,CASSFNPLAGISSYEQYF,TGTGCCAGCAGTTTCAACCCCCTGGCGGGTATCAGCTCCTACGAGCAGTACTTC
NA,NA,TRBJ2-7,TRBV5-1,CASSLGQVGEQYF,TGCGCCAGCAGCTTGGGACAGGTCGGCGAGCAGTACTTC
few,TRBD1,TRBJ2-7,TRBV27,CASSLRDRGHEQYF,TGTGCCAGCAGTTTAAGGGACAGGGGTCACGAGCAGTACTTC
once,TRBD1,TRBJ2-3,TRBV25-1,CASSELLTGDYTDTQYF,TGTGCCAGCAGTGAATTACTAACAGGGGATTACACAGATACGCAGTATTTT
NA,NA,TRBJ2-1,TRBV7-6,CASSLPGLHNEQFF,TGTGCCAGCAGCCTCCCGGGACTCCACAATGAGCAGTTCTTC
NA,NA,TRBJ2-2,TRBV7-6,CASSLTRESNTGELFF,TGTGCCAGCAGCTTAACCCGGGAATCAAACACCGGGGAGCTGTTTTTT
NA,NA,TRBJ2-1,TRBV7-2,CASSLGGGKYNEQFF,TGTGCCAGCAGCTTAGGGGGCGGTAAGTACAATGAGCAGTTCTTC
NA,TRBD1,TRBJ1-5,TRBV7-8,CASSATEGASQPQHF,TGTGCCAGCAGCGCTACTGAGGGGGCAAGTCAGCCCCAGCATTTT
NA,NA,TRBJ1-1,TRBV7-7,CASSLDMNTEAFF,TGTGCTAGCAGCTTAGACATGAACACTGAAGCTTTCTTT
NA,NA,TRBJ2-7,TRBV5-1,CASNPGGRSSYEQYF,TGCGCCAGCAATCCAGGAGGGAGAAGCTCCTACGAGCAGTACTTC
NA,TRBD2,TRBJ2-7,TRBV7-2,CASSLVIAGSYEQYF,TGTGCCAGCAGCTTAGTAATAGCGGGAAGCTACGAGCAGTACTTC
NA,NA,TRBJ2-4,TRBV7-9,CASSSGWAKNIQYF,TGTGCCAGCAGCTCAGGTTGGGCCAAAAACATTCAGTACTTC
NA,NA,TRBJ1-1,TRBV7-6,CASSLTTDTNTEAFF,TGTGCCAGCAGCCTAACGACAGATACGAACACTGAAGCTTTCTTT
NA,NA,TRBJ2-7,TRBV5-1,CASSLVGGSYEQYF,TGCGCCAGCAGCTTGGTTGGCGGGTCCTACGAGCAGTACTTC
NA,TRBD2,TRBJ2-1,TRBV6-4,CASSILAGYNEQFF,TGTGCCAGCAGTATCCTAGCGGGGTACAATGAGCAGTTCTTC
once,TRBD2,TRBJ2-7,TRBV2,CASFGEGTSGRVSYEQYF,TGTGCCAGCTTCGGGGAAGGGACTAGCGGGCGTGTCTCCTACGAGCAGTACTTC
NA,NA,TRBJ1-4,TRBV21-1,CAIKERRGEKLFF,TGTGCCATCAAGGAAAGGCGGGGTGAAAAACTGTTTTTT
NA,NA,TRBJ2-5,TRBV5-1,CASSLVSSGETQYF,TGCGCCAGCAGCTTGGTTTCATCGGGAGAGACCCAGTACTTC
NA,NA,TRBJ1-6,TRBV7-2,CASSLGGQYPNSPLHF,TGTGCCAGCAGCTTAGGAGGACAGTATCCTAATTCACCCCTCCACTTT
NA,NA,TRBJ2-1,TRBV19,CASSMERWRGYNEQFF,TGTGCCAGTAGTATGGAGAGGTGGAGGGGATACAATGAGCAGTTCTTC
NA,TRBD2,TRBJ2-1,TRBV5-4,CAILGGSAYNEQFF,TGTGCCATCCTTGGCGGGAGTGCCTACAATGAGCAGTTCTTC
NA,NA,TRBJ2-1,TRBV19,CASSNSLGRGDNEQFF,TGTGCCAGTAGTAACTCCCTGGGTAGGGGTGACAATGAGCAGTTCTTC
NA,TRBD2,TRBJ2-7,TRBV4-3,CASSQDGVAGPSYEQYF,TGCGCCAGCAGCCAAGATGGGGTAGCGGGACCTTCCTACGAGCAGTACTTC
NA,NA,TRBJ2-1,TRBV5-6,CASSGVSYNEQFF,TGTGCCAGCAGCGGAGTTTCCTACAATGAGCAGTTCTTC
few,TRBD1,TRBJ2-7,TRBV19,CATRGGQGQYEQYF,TGTGCCACCCGAGGGGGACAGGGACAATACGAGCAGTACTTC
NA,TRBD2,TRBJ2-1,TRBV27,CASSLERGLGNEQFF,TGTGCCAGCAGTTTGGAGCGGGGGCTGGGGAATGAGCAGTTCTTC
NA,NA,TRBJ1-1,TRBV28,CASSFQGRKNTEAFF,TGTGCCAGCAGTTTTCAGGGGCGAAAGAACACTGAAGCTTTCTTT
once,TRBD2,TRBJ2-1,TRBV6-5,CASSLGTSGDEQFF,TGTGCCAGCAGCCTCGGGACTAGCGGGGATGAGCAGTTCTTC
NA,NA,TRBJ1-1,TRBV5-1,CASSFGQPNTEAFF,TGCGCCAGCAGCTTCGGACAGCCTAACACTGAAGCTTTCTTT
few,TRBD1,TRBJ1-4,TRBV19,CASSARGTGYEKLFF,TGTGCCAGTAGTGCCAGAGGGACAGGGTATGAAAAACTGTTTTTT
few,NA,TRBJ1-2,TRBV7-9,CASSLEDRTAGYTF,TGTGCCAGCAGCTTAGAGGACAGAACCGCTGGCTACACCTTC
NA,TRBD1,TRBJ1-2,TRBV5-1,CASSFPGQEFGYTF,TGCGCCAGCAGCTTTCCGGGACAGGAGTTTGGCTACACCTTC